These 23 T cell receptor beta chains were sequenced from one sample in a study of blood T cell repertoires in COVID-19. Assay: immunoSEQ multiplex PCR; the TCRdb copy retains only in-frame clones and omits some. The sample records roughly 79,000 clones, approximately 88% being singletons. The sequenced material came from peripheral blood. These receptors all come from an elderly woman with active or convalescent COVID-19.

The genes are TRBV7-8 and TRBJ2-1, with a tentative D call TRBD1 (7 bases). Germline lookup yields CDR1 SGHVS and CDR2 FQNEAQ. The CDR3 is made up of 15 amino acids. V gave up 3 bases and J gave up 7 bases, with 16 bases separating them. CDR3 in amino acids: CASSFGVRGRNEQFF. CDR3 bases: TGTGCCAGCAGCTTTGGGGTCAGGGGGAGGAATGAGCAGTTCTTC. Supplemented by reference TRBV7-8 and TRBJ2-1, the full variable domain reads GAGVSQSPRYKVAKRGQDVALRCDPISGHVSLFWYQQALGQGPEFLTYFQNEAQLDKSGLPSDRFFAERPEGSVSTLKIQRTQQEDSAVYLCASSFGVRGRNEQFFGPGTRLTVL.

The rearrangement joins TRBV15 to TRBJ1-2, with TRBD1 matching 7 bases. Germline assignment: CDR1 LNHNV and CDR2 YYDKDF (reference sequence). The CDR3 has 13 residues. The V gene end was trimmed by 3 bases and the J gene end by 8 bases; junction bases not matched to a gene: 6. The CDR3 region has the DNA TGTGCCACCAGCAGGGACCACAGGGGAGGCTACACCTTC. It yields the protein CATSRDHRGGYTF.

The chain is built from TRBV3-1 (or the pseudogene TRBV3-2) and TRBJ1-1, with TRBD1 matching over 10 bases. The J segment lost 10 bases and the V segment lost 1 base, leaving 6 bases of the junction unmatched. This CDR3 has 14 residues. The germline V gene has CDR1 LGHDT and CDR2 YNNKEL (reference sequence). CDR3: CASSQVTGGVGAFF. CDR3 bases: TGTGCCAGCAGCCAAGTGACAGGGGGCGTTGGAGCTTTCTTT.

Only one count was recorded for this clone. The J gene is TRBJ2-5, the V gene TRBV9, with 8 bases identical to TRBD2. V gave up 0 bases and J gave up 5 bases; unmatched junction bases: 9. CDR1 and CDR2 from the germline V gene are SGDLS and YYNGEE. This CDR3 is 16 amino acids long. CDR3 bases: TGTGCCAGCAGCGTAGGAGCGGGAGAGGCTGGGGAGACCCAGTACTTC. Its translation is CASSVGAGEAGETQYF. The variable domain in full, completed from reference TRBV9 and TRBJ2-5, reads DSGVTQTPKHLITATGQRVTLRCSPRSGDLSVYWYQQSLDQGLQFLIQYYNGEERAKGNILERFSAQQFPDLHSELNLSSLELGDSALYFCASSVGAGEAGETQYFGPGTRLLVL.

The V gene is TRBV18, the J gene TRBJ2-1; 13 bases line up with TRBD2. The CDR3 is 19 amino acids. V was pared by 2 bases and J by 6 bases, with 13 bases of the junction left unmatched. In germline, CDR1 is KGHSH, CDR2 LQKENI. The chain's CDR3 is CASSPVSGTSGNFGNEQFF. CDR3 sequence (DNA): TGTGCCAGCTCACCAGTTTCCGGGACTAGCGGGAATTTCGGCAATGAGCAGTTCTTC.

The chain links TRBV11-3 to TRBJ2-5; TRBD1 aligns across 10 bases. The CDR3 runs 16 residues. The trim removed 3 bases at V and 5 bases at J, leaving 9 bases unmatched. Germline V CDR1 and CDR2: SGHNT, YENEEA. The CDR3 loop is CASSFGTGETGETQYF. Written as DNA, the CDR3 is TGTGCCAGCAGCTTCGGGACAGGGGAAACCGGGGAGACCCAGTACTTC.

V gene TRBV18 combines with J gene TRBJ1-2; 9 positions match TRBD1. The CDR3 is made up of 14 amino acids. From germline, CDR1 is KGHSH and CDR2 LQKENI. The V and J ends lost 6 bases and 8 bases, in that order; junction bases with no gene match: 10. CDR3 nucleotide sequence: TGTGCCAGCTCTCCGATACAGGGGGCGATGGGCTACACCTTC. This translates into CASSPIQGAMGYTF.

The CDR3 region is CASSLRQTYEQYF. In DNA, the CDR3 is TGTGCCAGCAGTCTCCGACAGACTTACGAGCAGTACTTC. The chain employs TRBV28 and TRBJ2-7; D is perhaps TRBD1 (5 bases). Germline V gene lookup returns CDR1 MDHEN and CDR2 SYDVKM. This CDR3 is 13 amino acids long. V was shortened by 5 bases and J by 4 bases, with 12 bases between the two germline ends.

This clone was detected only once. CDR3 DNA sequence: TGTGCCAGCAGCCGGGACAGAGGTTCCTACGAGCAGTACTTC. This gives the protein CASSRDRGSYEQYF. This chain connects TRBV6-2 or TRBV6-3 to TRBJ2-7, with 7 bases lining up with TRBD1. Looked up from germline, CDR1 is MNHEY and CDR2 is SVGEGT. V was clipped by 6 bases and J by 1 base; unmatched bases: 6. The CDR3 extends over 14 amino acids.

The DNA for the CDR3 is TGTGCCAGCAGCTTGGGAGCGGGTTTGGGGGGCTACGAGCAGTACTTC. Protein sequence: CASSLGAGLGGYEQYF. The chain employs TRBV5-4 and TRBJ2-7; D perhaps matches TRBD2 (6 bases). V lost 0 bases and J 3 bases, leaving 16 bases between the germline ends. The CDR3 has 16 amino acids. From germline, CDR1 is SGHNT and CDR2 YYREEE (reference sequence).

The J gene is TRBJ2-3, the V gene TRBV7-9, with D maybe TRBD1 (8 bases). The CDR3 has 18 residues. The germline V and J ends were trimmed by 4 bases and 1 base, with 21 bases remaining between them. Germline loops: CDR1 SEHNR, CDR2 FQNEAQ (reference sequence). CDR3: CASSSHRGGAIGTDTQYF. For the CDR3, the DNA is TGTGCCAGCAGCTCCCACAGGGGGGGGGCGATCGGCACAGATACGCAGTATTTT.

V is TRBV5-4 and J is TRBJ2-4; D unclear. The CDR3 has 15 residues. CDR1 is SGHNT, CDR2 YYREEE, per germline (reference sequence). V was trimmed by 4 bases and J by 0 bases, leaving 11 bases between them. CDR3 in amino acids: CASSLGGGAKNIQYF. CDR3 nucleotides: TGTGCCAGCAGCCTCGGTGGTGGAGCCAAAAACATTCAGTACTTC.

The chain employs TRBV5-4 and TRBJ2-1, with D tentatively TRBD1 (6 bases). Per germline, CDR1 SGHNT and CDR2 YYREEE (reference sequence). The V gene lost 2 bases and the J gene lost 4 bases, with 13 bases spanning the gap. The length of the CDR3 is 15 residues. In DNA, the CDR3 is TGTGCCAGCAGCTTAAGGCAGGGGATGTACAATGAGCAGTTCTTC. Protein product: CASSLRQGMYNEQFF.

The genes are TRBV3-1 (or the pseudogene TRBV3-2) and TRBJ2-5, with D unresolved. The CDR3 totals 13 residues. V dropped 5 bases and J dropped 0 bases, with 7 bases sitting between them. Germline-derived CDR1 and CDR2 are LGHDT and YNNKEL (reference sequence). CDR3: CASSELYQETQYF. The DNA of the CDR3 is TGTGCCAGCAGCGAGCTGTACCAAGAGACCCAGTACTTC.

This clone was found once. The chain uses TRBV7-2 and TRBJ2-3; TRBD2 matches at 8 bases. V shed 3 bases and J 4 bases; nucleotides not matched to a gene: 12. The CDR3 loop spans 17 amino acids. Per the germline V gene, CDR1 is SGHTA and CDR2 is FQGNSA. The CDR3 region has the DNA TGTGCCAGCAGCTTTCTTATAGCGGGAAGGGGCTCAGATACGCAGTATTTT. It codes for CASSFLIAGRGSDTQYF.

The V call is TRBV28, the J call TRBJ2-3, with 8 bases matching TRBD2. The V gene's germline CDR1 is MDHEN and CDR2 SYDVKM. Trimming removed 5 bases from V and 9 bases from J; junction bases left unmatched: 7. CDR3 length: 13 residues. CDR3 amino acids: CASSDLKRGTQYF. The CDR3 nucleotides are TGTGCCAGCAGTGACCTCAAGCGGGGGACGCAGTATTTT.

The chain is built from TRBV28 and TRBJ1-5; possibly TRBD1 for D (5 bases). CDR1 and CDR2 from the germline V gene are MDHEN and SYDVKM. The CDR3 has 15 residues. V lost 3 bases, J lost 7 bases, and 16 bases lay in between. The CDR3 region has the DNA TGTGCCAGCAGTTTCTCACTGGGACTGGAACAGCCCCAGCATTTT. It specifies CASSFSLGLEQPQHF.

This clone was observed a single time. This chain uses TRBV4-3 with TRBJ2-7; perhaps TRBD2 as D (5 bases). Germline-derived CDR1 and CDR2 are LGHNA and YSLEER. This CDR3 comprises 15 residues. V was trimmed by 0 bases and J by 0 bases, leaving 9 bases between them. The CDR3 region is CASSQEGGSSYEQYF. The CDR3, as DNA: TGCGCCAGCAGCCAAGAGGGCGGGTCCTCCTACGAGCAGTACTTC.

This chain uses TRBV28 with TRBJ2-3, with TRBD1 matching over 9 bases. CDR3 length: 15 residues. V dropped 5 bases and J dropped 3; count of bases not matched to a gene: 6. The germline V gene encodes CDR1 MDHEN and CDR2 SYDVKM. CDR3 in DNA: TGTGCCAGCAGTGTACAGGGGGCAGGGACAGATACGCAGTATTTT. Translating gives CASSVQGAGTDTQYF.

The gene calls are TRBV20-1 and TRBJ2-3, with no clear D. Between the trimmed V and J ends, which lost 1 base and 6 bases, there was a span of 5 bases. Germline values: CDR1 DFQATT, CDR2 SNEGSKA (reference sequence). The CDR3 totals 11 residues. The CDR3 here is CSARARDTQYF. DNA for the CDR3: TGCAGTGCTAGAGCCCGGGATACGCAGTATTTT.

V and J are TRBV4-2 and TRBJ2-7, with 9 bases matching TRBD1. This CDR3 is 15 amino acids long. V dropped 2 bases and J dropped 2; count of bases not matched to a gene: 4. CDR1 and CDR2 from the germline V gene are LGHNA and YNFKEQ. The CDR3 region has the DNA TGTGCCAGCAGCCAACCGGGACAGGGACCCTACGAGCAGTACTTC. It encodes CASSQPGQGPYEQYF.

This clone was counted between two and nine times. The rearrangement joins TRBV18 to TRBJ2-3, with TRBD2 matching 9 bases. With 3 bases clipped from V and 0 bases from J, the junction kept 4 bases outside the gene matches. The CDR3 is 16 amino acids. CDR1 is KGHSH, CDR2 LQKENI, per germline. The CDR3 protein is CASSPKAGGSTDTQYF. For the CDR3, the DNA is TGTGCCAGCTCACCTAAGGCGGGGGGGAGCACAGATACGCAGTATTTT.

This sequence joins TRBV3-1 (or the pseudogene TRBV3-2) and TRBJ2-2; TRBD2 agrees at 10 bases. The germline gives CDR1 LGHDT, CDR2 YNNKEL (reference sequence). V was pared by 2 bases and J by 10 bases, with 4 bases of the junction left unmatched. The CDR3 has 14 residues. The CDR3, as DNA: TGTGCCAGCAGCCAAAGAGCGGGGGGGCTGGAGCTGTTTTTT. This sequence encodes CASSQRAGGLELFF.